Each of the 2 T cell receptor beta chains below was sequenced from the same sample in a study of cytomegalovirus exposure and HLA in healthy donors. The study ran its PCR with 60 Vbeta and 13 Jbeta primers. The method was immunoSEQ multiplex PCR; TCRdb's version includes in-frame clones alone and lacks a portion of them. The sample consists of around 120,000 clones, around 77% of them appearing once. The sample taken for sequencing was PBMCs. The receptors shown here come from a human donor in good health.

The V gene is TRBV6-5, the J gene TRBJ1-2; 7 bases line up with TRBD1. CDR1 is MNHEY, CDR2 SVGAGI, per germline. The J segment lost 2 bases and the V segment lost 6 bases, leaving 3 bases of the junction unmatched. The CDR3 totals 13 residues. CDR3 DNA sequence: TGTGCCAGCAGCTCGGGACAGAACTATGGCTACACCTTC. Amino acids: CASSSGQNYGYTF.

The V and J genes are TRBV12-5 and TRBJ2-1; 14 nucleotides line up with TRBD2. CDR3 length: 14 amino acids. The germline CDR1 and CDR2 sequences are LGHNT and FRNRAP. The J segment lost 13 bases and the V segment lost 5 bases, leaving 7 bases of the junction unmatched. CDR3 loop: CASGPRLAGGPQFF. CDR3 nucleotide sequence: TGTGCTAGTGGTCCCAGACTAGCGGGAGGGCCACAGTTCTTC.